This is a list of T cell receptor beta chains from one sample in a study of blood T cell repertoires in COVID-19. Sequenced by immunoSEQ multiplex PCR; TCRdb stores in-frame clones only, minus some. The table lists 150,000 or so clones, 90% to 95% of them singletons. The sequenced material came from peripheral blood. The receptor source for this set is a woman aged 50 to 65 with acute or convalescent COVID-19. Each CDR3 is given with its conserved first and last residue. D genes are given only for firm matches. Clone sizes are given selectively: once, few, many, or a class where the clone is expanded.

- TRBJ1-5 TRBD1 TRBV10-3 TGTGCCATCAGTGTGGACAGGGGCGAGGGGCCCCAGCATTTT CAISVDRGEGPQHF
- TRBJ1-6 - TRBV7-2 TGTGCCAGCAGACCCCCCGGGGGGGTGCCCCTCCACTTT CASRPPGGVPLHF
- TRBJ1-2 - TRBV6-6 TGTGCCAGCGGGTACGACAGCAACTATGGCTACACCTTC CASGYDSNYGYTF
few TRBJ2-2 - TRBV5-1 TGCGCCAGCAGCTTGGGTGGGGGCAACACCGGGGAGCTGTTTTTT CASSLGGGNTGELFF
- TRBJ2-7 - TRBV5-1 TGCGCCAGCAGCGAATACACCGGGAGCATCATCTACGAGCAGTACTTC CASSEYTGSIIYEQYF
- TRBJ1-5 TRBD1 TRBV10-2 TGCGCCAGCGCCGGGACAGCGTATCAGCCCCAGCATTTT CASAGTAYQPQHF
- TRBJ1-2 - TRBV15 TGTGCCACCAGCAGAGATGGACAGACCGGTGGCTACACCTTC CATSRDGQTGGYTF
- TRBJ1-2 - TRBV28 TGTGCCAGCAGTCCTGGCTTTTATGGCTACACCTTC CASSPGFYGYTF
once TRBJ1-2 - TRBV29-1 TGCAGCGTAAGGACAGAGACCTATGGCTACACCTTC CSVRTETYGYTF
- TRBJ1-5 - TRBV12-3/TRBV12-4 TGTGCCAGCAGTTTATTGCTGAGTCAGCCCCAGCATTTT CASSLLLSQPQHF
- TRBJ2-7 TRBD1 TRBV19 TGTGCCAGTAGTTACAGGGGGCTCTCCTACGAGCAGTACTTC CASSYRGLSYEQYF
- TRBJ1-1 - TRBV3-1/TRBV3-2 TGTGCCAGCAGCCAAGATCCCCGGGGTACTGAAGCTTTCTTT CASSQDPRGTEAFF
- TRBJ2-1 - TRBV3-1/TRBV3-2 TGTGCCAGCAGCCAAGGGGGGGACCCCTACAATGAGCAGTTCTTC CASSQGGDPYNEQFF
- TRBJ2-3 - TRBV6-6 TGTGCCAGCTCGGCGGGGGCGCAAACTAGCACAGATACGCAGTATTTT CASSAGAQTSTDTQYF
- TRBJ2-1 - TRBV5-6 TGTGCCAGCAGCTTTACGGGGGATGAGCAGTTCTTC CASSFTGDEQFF
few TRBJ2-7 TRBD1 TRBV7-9 TGTGCCAGCAGCTCCACAGGGGGACAGTTTAGCTCCTACGAGCAGTACTTC CASSSTGGQFSSYEQYF
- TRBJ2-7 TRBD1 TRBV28 TGTGCCAGCAATCCCCCTGGACAGGGCTCCTACGAGCAGTACTTC CASNPPGQGSYEQYF
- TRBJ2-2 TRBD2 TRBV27 TGTGCCAGACTTCCTGGGACTAGCGTCCCTCAGAGGGTGACCGGGGAGCTGTTTTTT CARLPGTSVPQRVTGELFF